One sample yielded the 16 T cell receptor beta chains listed below, sequenced in a study of PD-L1 blockade in urothelial cancer listed by TCRdb under 2017. Receptor libraries were prepared by the immunoSEQ multiplex PCR assay. TCRdb limited this immuneACCESS table to in-frame rearrangements with V and J called. A share of clones is missing; checked studies link under half to unresolved V genes, and the rest is unexplained. Counted in this sample were 45,000 to 60,000 clones; more than 70% of them appeared once. The ten largest clones capture 2% to 3% of the sample. This sample's time point label indicates: peripheral blood 6 weeks after treatment start. The sample consisted of PBMCs, taken around atezolizumab (anti-PD-L1) treatment. The receptors here all came from a man aged 55 to 70 with urothelial cancer.

V and J are TRBV5-1 and TRBJ1-6, with 11 bases lining up with TRBD1. The CDR3 is 16 amino acids. Germline-derived CDR1 and CDR2 are SGHRS and YFSETQ. The V gene end was trimmed by 4 bases and the J gene end by 7 bases; junction bases not matched to a gene: 7. The CDR3 nucleotides are TGCGCCAGCAGCCCAGGGACAGGGGGGCGAAATTCACCCCTCCACTTT. This gives the protein CASSPGTGGRNSPLHF.

The chain links TRBV11-2 to TRBJ2-2; D not certain. This CDR3 comprises 14 residues. Looked up from germline, CDR1 is SGHAT and CDR2 is FQNNGV. Trimming stripped 0 bases from V and 2 bases from J, with 4 bases between. Here the CDR3 reads CASSLDVNTGELFF. The CDR3 bases are TGTGCCAGCAGCTTAGACGTAAACACCGGGGAGCTGTTTTTT.

The gene calls are TRBV27 and TRBJ1-5; TRBD1 matches 7 bases. Per germline, CDR1 MNHEY and CDR2 SMNVEV (reference sequence). This CDR3 comprises 14 residues. V trimming: 2 bases; J trimming: 3 bases; junction bases outside the gene matches: 1. CDR3 DNA sequence: TGTGCCAGCAGTTTAAGGGGGCTCAATCAGCCCCAGCATTTT. Translation gives CASSLRGLNQPQHF.

V is TRBV12-5 and J is TRBJ2-2, with D maybe TRBD1 (6 bases). The V gene's germline CDR1 is LGHNT and CDR2 FRNRAP. The CDR3 has 14 amino acids. V was pared by 7 bases and J by 3 bases, with 12 bases between. Here the CDR3 DNA reads TGTGCTAGTGCCTTAGGGGGTCACACCGGGGAGCTGTTTTTT. Its translation is CASALGGHTGELFF.

This clone came up once. The chain carries TRBV5-1 and TRBJ2-1; D uncertain. Deletions cut 4 bases from V and 6 bases from J, with 8 bases between. The CDR3 has 12 amino acids. Germline V gene lookup returns CDR1 SGHRS and CDR2 YFSETQ. The CDR3 reads CASSPPSNEQFF. For the CDR3, the DNA is TGCGCCAGCAGCCCCCCCAGCAATGAGCAGTTCTTC.

The sample holds one count of this clone. The V call is TRBV5-1, the J call TRBJ1-1; 7 nucleotides line up with TRBD1. The CDR3 is made up of 15 amino acids. Germline CDR1 SGHRS, CDR2 YFSETQ. J gave up 5 bases and V 4 bases, and 11 bases lay outside the gene matches. The CDR3, as DNA: TGCGCCAGCAGCCGACGACAGGGTTCGGGTACTGAAGCTTTCTTT. This encodes CASSRRQGSGTEAFF.

V usage is TRBV6-1 and J usage is TRBJ2-7; D is possibly TRBD1 (5 bases). Trimming stripped 1 base from V and 4 bases from J, with 8 bases between. CDR3 length: 13 residues. CDR1 and CDR2 from the germline V gene are MNHNS and SASEGT. The CDR3 nucleotides read TGTGCCAGCAGTGAAGAGGGGCTGTACGAGCAGTACTTC. It is translated as CASSEEGLYEQYF.

This chain links TRBV10-3 with TRBJ1-4; tentative D call: TRBD1 (5 bases). CDR1 is ENHRY and CDR2 is SYGVKD in the germline V gene. V lost 3 bases and J lost 1, with 18 bases in between. This CDR3 has 18 amino acids. CDR3 DNA sequence: TGTGCCATCAGTGATGTTGGGCAGGGCGCCCTAACTAATGAAAAACTGTTTTTT. Translated: CAISDVGQGALTNEKLFF.

The chain joins TRBV7-8 to TRBJ2-7; TRBD1 is a possible D gene (6 bases). Germline values: CDR1 SGHVS, CDR2 FQNEAQ. The CDR3 runs to 15 residues. The V gene lost 6 bases and the J gene lost 0 bases, with 15 bases spanning the gap. CDR3 region: CASSPTGWSSYEQYF. CDR3 DNA sequence: TGTGCCAGCAGTCCGACAGGCTGGAGCTCCTACGAGCAGTACTTC. The whole variable domain, filled in from reference TRBV7-8 and TRBJ2-7, reads GAGVSQSPRYKVAKRGQDVALRCDPISGHVSLFWYQQALGQGPEFLTYFQNEAQLDKSGLPSDRFFAERPEGSVSTLKIQRTQQEDSAVYLCASSPTGWSSYEQYFGPGTRLTVT.

CDR3 amino acids: CASSTGTGPGNTIYF. The CDR3 DNA reads as TGTGCCAGCAGCACCGGGACAGGGCCTGGAAACACCATATATTTT. The chain joins TRBV11-3 to TRBJ1-3, with TRBD1 matching over 9 bases. The CDR3 length is 15 residues. Losses at the gene ends were 5 bases for V and 2 bases for J; bases not matched to a gene: 4. Germline-derived CDR1 and CDR2 are SGHNT and YENEEA.

This clone has a single count. The chain carries TRBV29-1 and TRBJ2-2, with TRBD2 identical over 8 bases. This CDR3 contains 15 residues. The junction had 2 bases not matched to a gene; V was cut back by 1 base and J by 1 base. Germline V gene lookup returns CDR1 SQVTM and CDR2 ANQGSEA. This chain's CDR3 is CSVEGTSKNTGELFF. The DNA of the CDR3 is TGCAGCGTTGAAGGGACTAGCAAGAACACCGGGGAGCTGTTTTTT.

The rearrangement links TRBV4-3 to TRBJ2-5; 12 nucleotides align to TRBD2. V trimming: 1 base; J trimming: 4 bases; junction bases outside the gene matches: 1. Germline CDR1 reads LGHNA; CDR2 reads YSLEER. The CDR3 is 15 amino acids. The CDR3 DNA reads TGCGCCAGCAGCCAAGTGGGACTAGCGGGAGAGACCCAGTACTTC. Amino acid sequence: CASSQVGLAGETQYF.

The J gene is TRBJ2-5, the V gene TRBV9; D not certain. This CDR3 is built from 14 residues. Germline CDR1 and CDR2: SGDLS and YYNGEE. V lost 5 bases and J 1 base, leaving 12 bases between the germline ends. The CDR3 DNA reads TGTGCCAGCAGTGGCCCCGCACCCCAAGAGACCCAGTACTTC. Protein sequence: CASSGPAPQETQYF.

Only one count was recorded for this clone. The rearrangement links TRBV9 to TRBJ1-2; 9 nucleotides agree with TRBD1. This CDR3 contains 14 residues. Germline CDR1 reads SGDLS; CDR2 reads YYNGEE. The ends lost 3 bases at V and 2 bases at J; junction bases unmatched: 2. The CDR3 protein is CASSGQGGNYGYTF. DNA for the CDR3: TGTGCCAGCAGCGGACAGGGGGGAAACTATGGCTACACCTTC.

V is TRBV5-6 and J is TRBJ2-5, with D maybe TRBD2 (5 bases). CDR1 SGHDT and CDR2 YYEEEE come from the germline V gene. There are 13 residues in the CDR3. The V gene lost 4 bases and the J gene lost 3 bases, with 10 bases spanning the gap. CDR3 region: CASSPGFEETQYF. The CDR3 DNA follows: TGTGCCAGCAGCCCGGGGTTCGAAGAGACCCAGTACTTC.

The CDR3 spells CASSYMGQVGNQPQHF. The CDR3 DNA follows: TGTGCCAGCAGCTACATGGGACAGGTGGGAAATCAGCCCCAGCATTTT. The V and J genes are TRBV6-5 and TRBJ1-5, with 8 bases lining up with TRBD1. V was clipped by 6 bases and J by 4 bases; unmatched bases: 11. The CDR3 sequence is 16 residues long. Germline CDR1 is MNHEY and CDR2 is SVGAGI.